This TCR beta chain was profiled in a study of blood T cells in healthy people across ages. Through a sample-barcoded 5' primer and a J-beta primer mix, a second PCR was run for roughly 7 to 11 cycles. TCRdb reprocessed the 5' RACE reads via MiXCR and lists one record per CDR3 protein. This table holds 700,000 or so distinct CDR3 sequences, about 20% found once. Germline CDR1 and CDR2: SGHTA and FQGNSA. This CDR3 region has 16 residues. The V and J ends lost 2 bases and 7 bases respectively, with 19 bases between them. The sequenced sample was blood. This TCR was sampled from a man in his 70s in good health. The chain uses TRBV7-2 and TRBJ2-3; D remains unclear. CDR3 protein: CASSLLGRSAQNTQYF. The CDR3 nucleotides read TGTGCCAGCAGCTTATTAGGACGATCGGCACAGAATACGCAGTATTTT.